Included here is one T cell receptor (beta chain) sequence, with context. Its antigen remains unidentified. Only in-frame clones appear in the TCRdb table, and some are missing; sequencing was by immunoSEQ multiplex PCR. The sample shows 60,000 or so clones, 70% to 85% of them seen only once. V shed 3 bases and J 6 bases; nucleotides not matched to a gene: 7. Germline V gene sequence: CDR1 DFQATT, CDR2 SNEGSKA (reference sequence). The CDR3 consists of 14 residues. This record belongs to a study of T cell responses to AZD1222 COVID-19 vaccine. Study-wide points: Clonal diversity was possibly underestimated; the donors were predominantly white British and more often female. Nearly half of spike-specific TCRs reportedly target variant regions that are unmutated in the B.1.351 and B.1.1.7 variants. Repertoires were collected only later (after the peak T cell response had occurred). Seropositive at baseline were only a handful of AZD1222 recipients.

The source was peripheral blood, collected on day 0 of AZD1222 vaccination. This chain links TRBV20-1 with TRBJ2-7; 11 bases match TRBD2. This sequence originates from an adult in good health. The CDR3 sequence: CSASSGRDSGEQYV. The CDR3 DNA sequence: TGCAGTGCTAGTAGCGGGAGGGATAGCGGCGAGCAGTACGTC.